These T cell receptor beta chains were read from a single sample in a study of Ad26.COV2.S vaccination and SARS-CoV-2 variants. Sequencing used immunoSEQ multiplex PCR; TCRdb keeps in-frame clones, though not all of them. The sample holds about 400,000 clones, roughly 90% seen once. The specimen comprised peripheral blood, sampled in a trial of Ad26.COV2.S vaccine versus placebo. The receptor set was obtained from a person aged 18-65 years who received the Ad26.COV2.S COVID-19 vaccine or a placebo. CDR3s include the opening cysteine and the closing phenylalanine or tryptophan. The order of the fields is clone size, J gene, V gene, D gene, CDR3 DNA, CDR3 protein. The D gene is left open where the match is weak. Clone size is stated in some rows and not others, as once, few, many or a class when expanded.

.	TRBJ2-5	TRBV7-2	.	TGTGCCAGCAGCTTAACCCCAGGGCAGCGAATGGAGACCCAGTACTTC	CASSLTPGQRMETQYF
.	TRBJ2-7	TRBV2	TRBD1	TGTGCCAGCATATCCGGGACAGCGAAGTACGAGCAGTACTTC	CASISGTAKYEQYF
.	TRBJ2-5	TRBV5-5	.	TGTGCCAGCAGCTTGGAACTAAGGAGCCAAGAGACCCAGTACTTC	CASSLELRSQETQYF
.	TRBJ2-5	TRBV5-6	TRBD2	TGTGCCAGCAGCCTGGAGCTGACTAGCGATGAGACCCAGTACTTC	CASSLELTSDETQYF
.	TRBJ1-5	TRBV25-1	.	TGTGCCAGCAGTGACGGTAGCTTCAATCAGCCCCAGCATTTT	CASSDGSFNQPQHF
.	TRBJ2-3	TRBV7-9	TRBD2	TGTGCCAGCAGCGCTAGCGGGAGTAGCACAGATACGCAGTATTTT	CASSASGSSTDTQYF
.	TRBJ2-5	TRBV6-2/TRBV6-3	.	TGTGCCAGCAGTTACTTCCGGGGGCAAGAGACCCAGTACTTC	CASSYFRGQETQYF
.	TRBJ2-7	TRBV3-1/TRBV3-2	TRBD2	TGTGCCAGCAGCCAAGATGCTAGCGGGGGGGAGTTTTTGTGGGAGCAGTACTTC	CASSQDASGGEFLWEQYF
.	TRBJ2-2	TRBV7-2	TRBD2	TGTGCCAGCAGCTTAGCGCATGGACTAGCGGGGGGAAACACCGGGGAGCTGTTTTTT	CASSLAHGLAGGNTGELFF
.	TRBJ2-2	TRBV6-2/TRBV6-3	.	TGTGCCAGCAGTTACCTCTCAGGGAACACCGGGGAGCTGTTTTTT	CASSYLSGNTGELFF
few	TRBJ2-7	TRBV6-5	.	TGTGCCAGCAGTTCCGACAGGATTAGGATGTACGAGCAGTACTTC	CASSSDRIRMYEQYF
.	TRBJ2-3	TRBV9	.	TGTGCCAGCAGCGTGCCGGGAGCAGATACGCAGTATTTT	CASSVPGADTQYF
.	TRBJ1-1	TRBV7-3	.	TGTGCCAGCAGCTCCGGGGTCTGGGACACTGAAGCTTTCTTT	CASSSGVWDTEAFF
.	TRBJ1-6	TRBV7-2	.	TGTGCCAGCAGCCCAGACCCCGGGGTACCCCTCCACTTT	CASSPDPGVPLHF
.	TRBJ1-1	TRBV27	.	TGTGCCAGCAGCCTTGCGGGTGTCACTGAAGCTTTCTTT	CASSLAGVTEAFF
.	TRBJ1-1	TRBV4-1	TRBD1	TGCGCCAGCAGGGACAGGGGATCGAACACTGAAGCTTTCTTT	CASRDRGSNTEAFF
.	TRBJ2-4	TRBV6-1	.	TGTGCCAGCAGTCAAACGGGGTTAGCCAAAAACATTCAGTACTTC	CASSQTGLAKNIQYF
.	TRBJ2-2	TRBV3-1/TRBV3-2	TRBD2	TGTGCCAGCAGCTGGTATAGCGGGGAGGGGAACACCGGGGAGCTGTTTTTT	CASSWYSGEGNTGELFF
.	TRBJ1-1	TRBV29-1	TRBD1	TGCAGCGTTGAAGGGTTAGAGGACAGGGGGCGTGAAGCTTTCTTT	CSVEGLEDRGREAFF
.	TRBJ2-4	TRBV3-1/TRBV3-2	.	TGTGCCAGCAGCCAGAAGGGGACCAAAAACATTCAGTACTTC	CASSQKGTKNIQYF
.	TRBJ2-7	TRBV11-2	TRBD1	TGTGCCAGCAGCTTTAGTCCCCAGGGGGCTTCTAACGAGCAGTACTTC	CASSFSPQGASNEQYF
.	TRBJ1-1	TRBV6-5	TRBD1	TGTGCCAGCAGTTACAGTTGGACAGGCGAAGCTTTCTTT	CASSYSWTGEAFF
.	TRBJ2-7	TRBV7-2	TRBD2	TGTGCCAGCAGCTTAGCGAGCGGGGGGGCCGGGAGCAACGAGCAGTACTTC	CASSLASGGAGSNEQYF
.	TRBJ2-2	TRBV19	.	TGTGCCAGTAGCCTAGGGTCGACGGCGACCGGGGAGCTGTTTTTT	CASSLGSTATGELFF
.	TRBJ1-2	TRBV20-1	.	TGCAGTGCTAGCTATGGCTACACCTTC	CSASYGYTF
.	TRBJ1-2	TRBV19	.	TGTGCCAGTAGTCTTGGGGCAGGGCGATTTGGCTATGGCTACACCTTC	CASSLGAGRFGYGYTF